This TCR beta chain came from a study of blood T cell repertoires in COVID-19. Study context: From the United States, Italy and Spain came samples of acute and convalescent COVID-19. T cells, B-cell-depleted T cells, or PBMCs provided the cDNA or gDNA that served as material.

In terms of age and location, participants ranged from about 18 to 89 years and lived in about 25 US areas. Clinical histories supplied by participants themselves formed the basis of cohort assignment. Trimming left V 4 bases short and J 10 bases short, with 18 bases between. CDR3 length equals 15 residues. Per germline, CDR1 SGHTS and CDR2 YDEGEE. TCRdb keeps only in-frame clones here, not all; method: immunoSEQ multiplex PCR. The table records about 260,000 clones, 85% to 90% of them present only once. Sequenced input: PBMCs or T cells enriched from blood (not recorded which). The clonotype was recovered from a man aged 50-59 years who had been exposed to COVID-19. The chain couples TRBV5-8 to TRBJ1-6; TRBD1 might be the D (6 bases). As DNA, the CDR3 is TGTGCCAGCAGCACTGTACAGGGAGTCGGATCACCCCTCCACTTT. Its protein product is CASSTVQGVGSPLHF. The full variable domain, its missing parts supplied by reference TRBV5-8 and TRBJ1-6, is EAGVTQSPTHLIKTRGQQATLRCSPISGHTSVYWYQQALGLGLQFLLWYDEGEERNRGNFPPRFSGRQFPNYSSELNVNALELEDSALYLCASSTVQGVGSPLHFGNGTRLTVT.